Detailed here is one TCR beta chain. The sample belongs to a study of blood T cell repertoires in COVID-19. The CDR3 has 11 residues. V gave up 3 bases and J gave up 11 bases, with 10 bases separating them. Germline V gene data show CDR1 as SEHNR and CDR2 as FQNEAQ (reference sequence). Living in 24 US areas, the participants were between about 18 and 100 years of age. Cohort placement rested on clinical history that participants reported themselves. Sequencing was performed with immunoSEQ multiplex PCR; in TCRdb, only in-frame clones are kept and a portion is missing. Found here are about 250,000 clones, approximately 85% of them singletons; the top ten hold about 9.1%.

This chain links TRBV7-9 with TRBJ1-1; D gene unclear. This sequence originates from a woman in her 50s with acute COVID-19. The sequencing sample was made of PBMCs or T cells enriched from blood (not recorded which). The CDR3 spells CASSLQRGAFF. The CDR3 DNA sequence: TGTGCCAGCAGCTTGCAGAGAGGGGCTTTCTTT.